Following are 9 T cell receptor beta chains from one sample sequenced in a study of neurological immune-mediated disorders. Indicated time point: longitudinal time-point 3. Each CDR3 protein gets one entry after TCRdb re-called the 5' RACE reads with MiXCR. This table holds more than 95,000 distinct CDR3 sequences, under 14% found once. Sample: PBMCs. These receptors were obtained from a female donor with HTLV-1-associated myelopathy (HAM/TSP).

This clonotype was observed many times. The chain is built from TRBV7-2 and TRBJ2-7; D might be TRBD1 (5 bases). This CDR3 is 15 amino acids long. Germline values: CDR1 SGHTA, CDR2 FQGNSA. Trimming removed 1 base at V and 2 bases at J, with 12 bases between. The CDR3 DNA follows: TGTGCCAGCAGCTTAGACAGGTCACCTACCTACGAGCAGTACTTC. This translates into CASSLDRSPTYEQYF.

The chain has TRBV10-3 and TRBJ2-7; D is ambiguous. Trimming stripped 11 bases from V and 10 bases from J, with 12 bases between. The CDR3 consists of 9 residues. Germline assignment: CDR1 ENHRY and CDR2 SYGVKD. This chain's CDR3 is CASLVFQYF. The CDR3 bases are TGTGCCTCCTTAGTGTTTCAGTACTTC.

This clonotype was detected many times. This chain links TRBV7-2 with TRBJ2-5; maybe TRBD2 (6 bases). Germline loops: CDR1 SGHTA, CDR2 FQGNSA. The CDR3 has 14 residues. V lost 3 bases and J lost 1, with 9 bases in between. CDR3 sequence: CASSFAGIQETQYF. The CDR3 nucleotides read TGTGCCAGCAGCTTTGCGGGGATCCAAGAGACCCAGTACTTC.

The rearrangement joins TRBV7-9 to TRBJ2-1; the match to TRBD1 covers 9 bases. Germline V gene lookup returns CDR1 SEHNR and CDR2 FQNEAQ (reference sequence). The CDR3 runs 12 residues. With V trimmed by 1 base and J by 14 bases, 3 bases remained unmatched. Here the CDR3 reads CASSLGDRVEFF. The CDR3 DNA reads TGTGCCAGCAGCTTAGGGGACAGGGTGGAGTTCTTC.

The sample holds many counts of this clonotype. This sequence joins TRBV14 and TRBJ2-7; no reliable D call. Trimming shortened V by 0 bases and J by 9 bases, and 6 bases separated the two germline ends. This CDR3 is 11 amino acids long. The germline V gene encodes CDR1 SGHDN and CDR2 FVKESK. This CDR3 is CASSQERRQYF. The CDR3 DNA sequence: TGTGCCAGCAGCCAAGAACGTAGGCAGTACTTC.

By proportion, this clonotype is medium-sized. The chain uses TRBV20-1 and TRBJ2-7; tentatively, D is TRBD1 (5 bases). Looked up from germline, CDR1 is DFQATT and CDR2 is SNEGSKA (reference sequence). This CDR3 has 13 amino acids. V shed 2 bases and J shed 5 bases, with 13 bases lying between them. As DNA, the CDR3 is TGCAGTGCTAGAACCCAGGGTTCGGACGAGCAGTACTTC. This codes for CSARTQGSDEQYF.

This clonotype was detected ten times or more. V usage is TRBV28 and J usage is TRBJ1-2, with D possibly TRBD1 on 6 matching bases. The CDR3 totals 17 residues. The V and J ends lost 3 bases and 4 bases respectively, with 21 bases between them. Germline V lookup: CDR1 MDHEN, CDR2 SYDVKM. CDR3 residues: CASSLGRGAGSRYGYTF. The CDR3 nucleotides read TGTGCCAGCAGTTTGGGGCGGGGGGCCGGATCCCGCTATGGCTACACCTTC.

This clonotype was seen many times. The chain joins TRBV5-1 to TRBJ1-5; 8 bases are a match to TRBD1. There are 15 residues in the CDR3. Per the germline V gene, CDR1 is SGHRS and CDR2 is YFSETQ. The V gene end was trimmed by 4 bases and the J gene end by 5 bases; junction bases not matched to a gene: 8. The CDR3 sequence: CASSPTTGEYQPQHF. The CDR3 bases are TGCGCCAGCAGCCCCACGACAGGGGAGTATCAGCCCCAGCATTTT.

This clonotype showed up many times. The chain combines TRBV6-6 with TRBJ1-1; no firm D call. The ends were cut back, 6 bases at V and 2 bases at J, with 13 bases in the middle. The CDR3 has 14 amino acids. Germline V gene data show CDR1 as MNHNY and CDR2 as SVGAGI (reference sequence). In nucleotides, the CDR3 is TGTGCCAGCAGCTACATTCACGGAAACACTGAAGCTTTCTTT. It is translated as CASSYIHGNTEAFF.